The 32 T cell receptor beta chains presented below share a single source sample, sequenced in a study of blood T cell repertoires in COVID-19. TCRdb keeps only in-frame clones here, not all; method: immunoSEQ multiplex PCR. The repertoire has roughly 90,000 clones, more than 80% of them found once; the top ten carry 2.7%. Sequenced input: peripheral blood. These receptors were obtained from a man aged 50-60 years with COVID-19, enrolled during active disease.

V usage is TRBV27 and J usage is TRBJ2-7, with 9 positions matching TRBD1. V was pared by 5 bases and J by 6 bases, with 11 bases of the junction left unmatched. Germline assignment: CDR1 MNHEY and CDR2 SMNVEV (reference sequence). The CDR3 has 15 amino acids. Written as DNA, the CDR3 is TGTGCCAGCAGTCCAGCCATGGGACAGGGTGGCGAGCAGTACTTC. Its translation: CASSPAMGQGGEQYF.

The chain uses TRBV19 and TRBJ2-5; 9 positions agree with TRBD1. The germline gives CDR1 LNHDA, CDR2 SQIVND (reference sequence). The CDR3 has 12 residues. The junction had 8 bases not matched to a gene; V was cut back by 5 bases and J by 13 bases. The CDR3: CASSPRDRVLYF. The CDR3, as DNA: TGTGCCAGTAGTCCGCGGGACAGGGTTTTGTACTTC.

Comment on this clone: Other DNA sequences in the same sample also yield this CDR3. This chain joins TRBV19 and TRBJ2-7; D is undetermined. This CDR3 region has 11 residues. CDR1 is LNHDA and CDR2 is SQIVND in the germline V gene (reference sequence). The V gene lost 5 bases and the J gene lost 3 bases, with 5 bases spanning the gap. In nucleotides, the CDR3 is TGTGCCAGTAGTTCTAGCTACGAGCAGTACTTC. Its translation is CASSSSYEQYF.

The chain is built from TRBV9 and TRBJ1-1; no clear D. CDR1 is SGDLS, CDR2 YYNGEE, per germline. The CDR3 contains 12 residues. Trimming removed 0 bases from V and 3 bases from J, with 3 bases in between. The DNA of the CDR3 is TGTGCCAGCAGCGTAGCCGACACTGAAGCTTTCTTT. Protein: CASSVADTEAFF.

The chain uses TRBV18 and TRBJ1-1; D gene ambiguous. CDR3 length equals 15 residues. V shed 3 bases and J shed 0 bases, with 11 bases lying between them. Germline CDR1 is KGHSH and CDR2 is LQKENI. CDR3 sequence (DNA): TGTGCCAGCTCACCCGGTGGTCAGGTGAACACTGAAGCTTTCTTT. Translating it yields CASSPGGQVNTEAFF.

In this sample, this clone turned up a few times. In DNA, the CDR3 is TGTGCCAGCTCACCTACTAAAACAGGGACACTTTCCTACGAGCAGTACTTC. Protein: CASSPTKTGTLSYEQYF. The J gene is TRBJ2-7, the V gene TRBV19, with D tentatively TRBD1 (6 bases). Trimming removed 9 bases at V and 1 base at J, with 25 bases between. This CDR3 spans 17 amino acids. Looked up from germline, CDR1 is LNHDA and CDR2 is SQIVND (reference sequence).

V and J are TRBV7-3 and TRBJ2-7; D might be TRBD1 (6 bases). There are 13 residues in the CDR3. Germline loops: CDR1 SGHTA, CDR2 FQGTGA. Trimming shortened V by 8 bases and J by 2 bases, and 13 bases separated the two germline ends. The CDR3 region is CASAFTGTYEQYF. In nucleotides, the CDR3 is TGTGCCAGCGCATTCACAGGGACCTACGAGCAGTACTTC.

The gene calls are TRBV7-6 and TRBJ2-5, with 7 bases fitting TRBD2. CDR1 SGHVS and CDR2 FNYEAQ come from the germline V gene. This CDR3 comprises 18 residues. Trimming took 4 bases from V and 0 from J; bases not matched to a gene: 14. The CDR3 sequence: CASSSEGSWRGNQETQYF. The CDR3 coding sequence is TGTGCCAGCAGCTCAGAGGGGTCTTGGCGGGGGAACCAAGAGACCCAGTACTTC.

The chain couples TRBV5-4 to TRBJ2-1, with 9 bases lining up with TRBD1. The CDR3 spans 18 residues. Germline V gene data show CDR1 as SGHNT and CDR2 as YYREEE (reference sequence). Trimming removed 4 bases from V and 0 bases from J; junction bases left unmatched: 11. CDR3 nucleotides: TGTGCCAGCAGCCGTTCTCGTGGGACAGGGATCTCCTACAATGAGCAGTTCTTC. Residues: CASSRSRGTGISYNEQFF.

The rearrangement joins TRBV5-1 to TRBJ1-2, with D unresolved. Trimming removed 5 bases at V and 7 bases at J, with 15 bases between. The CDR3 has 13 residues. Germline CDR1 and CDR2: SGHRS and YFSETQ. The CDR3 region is CASRSSETSGYTF. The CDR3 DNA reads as TGCGCCAGCAGGAGCTCTGAGACTTCTGGCTACACCTTC.

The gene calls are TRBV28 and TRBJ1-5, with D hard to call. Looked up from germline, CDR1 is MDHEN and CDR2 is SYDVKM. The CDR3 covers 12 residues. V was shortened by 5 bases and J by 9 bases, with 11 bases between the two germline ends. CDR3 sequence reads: CASSPPYRPQHF. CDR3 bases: TGTGCCAGCAGTCCCCCTTATCGGCCCCAGCATTTT.

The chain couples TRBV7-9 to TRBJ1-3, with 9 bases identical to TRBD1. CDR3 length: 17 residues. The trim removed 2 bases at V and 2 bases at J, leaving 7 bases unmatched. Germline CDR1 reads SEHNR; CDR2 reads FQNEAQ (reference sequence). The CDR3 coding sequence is TGTGCCAGCAGCTTAAGGGCCGGGACAGGGACTGGAAACACCATATATTTT. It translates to CASSLRAGTGTGNTIYF.

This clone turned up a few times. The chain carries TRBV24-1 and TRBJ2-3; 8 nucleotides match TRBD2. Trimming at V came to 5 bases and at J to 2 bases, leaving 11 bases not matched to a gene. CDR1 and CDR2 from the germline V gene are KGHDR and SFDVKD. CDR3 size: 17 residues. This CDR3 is CATSAQSGGAITDTQYF. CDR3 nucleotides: TGTGCCACCAGTGCCCAATCGGGGGGGGCGATCACAGATACGCAGTATTTT.

CDR3 bases: TGTGCCAGCAGCCAAGGGCGGGGGGTAGGGTACTATGGCTACACCTTC. It encodes CASSQGRGVGYYGYTF. The V gene is TRBV13, the J gene TRBJ1-2; TRBD1 is a possible D gene (5 bases). The CDR3 runs to 16 residues. Germline lookup yields CDR1 PRHDT and CDR2 FYEKMQ (reference sequence). Trimming pared 5 bases from V and 3 bases from J, leaving 19 bases between. Variable domain in full (rest from reference TRBV13 and TRBJ1-2): AAGVIQSPRHLIKEKRETATLKCYPIPRHDTVYWYQQGPGQDPQFLISFYEKMQSDKGSIPDRFSAQQFSDYHSELNMSSLELGDSALYFCASSQGRGVGYYGYTFGSGTRLTVV.

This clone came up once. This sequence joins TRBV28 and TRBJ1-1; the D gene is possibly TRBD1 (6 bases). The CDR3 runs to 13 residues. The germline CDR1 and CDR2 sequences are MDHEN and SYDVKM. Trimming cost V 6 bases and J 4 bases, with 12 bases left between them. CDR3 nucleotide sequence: TGTGCCAGCAGAGAGGGGGGGAGCACTGAAGCTTTCTTT. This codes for CASREGGSTEAFF.

The chain's CDR3 is CASSPFPLTSGGPHYNEQFF. CDR3 coding DNA: TGTGCCAGCAGCCCCTTCCCCTTAACTAGCGGGGGACCTCATTACAATGAGCAGTTCTTC. The chain is built from TRBV3-1 (or the pseudogene TRBV3-2) and TRBJ2-1; TRBD2 aligns across 11 bases. The V segment lost 4 bases and the J segment 4 bases; nucleotides outside the gene matches: 18. CDR1 is LGHDT, CDR2 YNNKEL, per germline (reference sequence). This CDR3 has 20 amino acids.

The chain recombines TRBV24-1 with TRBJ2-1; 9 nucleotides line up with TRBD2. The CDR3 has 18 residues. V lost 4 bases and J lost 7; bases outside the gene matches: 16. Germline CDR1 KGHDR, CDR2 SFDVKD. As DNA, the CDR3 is TGTGCCACCAGTGAGGCCCTATCCGCGGGGGGGCTCGGGAATGAGCAGTTCTTC. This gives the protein CATSEALSAGGLGNEQFF.

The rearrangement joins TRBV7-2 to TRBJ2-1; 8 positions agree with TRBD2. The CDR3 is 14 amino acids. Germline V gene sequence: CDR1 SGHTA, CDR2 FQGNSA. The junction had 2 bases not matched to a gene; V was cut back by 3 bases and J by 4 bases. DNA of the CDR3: TGTGCCAGCAGCTTTAGCGGGGTATACAATGAGCAGTTCTTC. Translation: CASSFSGVYNEQFF. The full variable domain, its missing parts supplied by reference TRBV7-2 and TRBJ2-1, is GAGVSQSPSNKVTEKGKDVELRCDPISGHTALYWYRQSLGQGLEFLIYFQGNSAPDKSGLPSDRFSAERTGGSVSTLTIQRTQQEDSAVYLCASSFSGVYNEQFFGPGTRLTVL.

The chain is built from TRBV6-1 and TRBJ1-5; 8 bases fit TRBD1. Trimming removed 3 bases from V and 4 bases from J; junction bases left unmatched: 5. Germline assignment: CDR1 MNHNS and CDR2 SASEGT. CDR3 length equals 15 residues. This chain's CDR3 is CASSDMGQANQPQHF. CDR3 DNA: TGTGCCAGCAGTGATATGGGACAGGCGAATCAGCCCCAGCATTTT.

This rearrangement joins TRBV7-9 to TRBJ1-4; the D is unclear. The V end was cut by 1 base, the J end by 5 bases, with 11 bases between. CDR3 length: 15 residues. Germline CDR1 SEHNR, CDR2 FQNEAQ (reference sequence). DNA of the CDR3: TGTGCCAGCAGCTTAGGCTCAAGCCGGAATGAAAAACTGTTTTTT. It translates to CASSLGSSRNEKLFF.

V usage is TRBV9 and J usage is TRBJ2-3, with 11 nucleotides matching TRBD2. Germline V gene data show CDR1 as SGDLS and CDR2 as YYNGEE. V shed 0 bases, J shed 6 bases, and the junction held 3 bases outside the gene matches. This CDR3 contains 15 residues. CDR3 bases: TGTGCCAGCAGCGTAGCGGCTAGCGGGGGGGATACGCAGTATTTT. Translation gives CASSVAASGGDTQYF.

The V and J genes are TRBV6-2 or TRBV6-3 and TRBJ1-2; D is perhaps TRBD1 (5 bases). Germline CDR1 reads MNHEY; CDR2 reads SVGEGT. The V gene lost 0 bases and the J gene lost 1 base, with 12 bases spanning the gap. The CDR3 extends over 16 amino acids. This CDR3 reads CASSYSRGEGNYGYTF. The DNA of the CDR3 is TGTGCCAGCAGTTACTCGAGAGGGGAGGGTAACTATGGCTACACCTTC.

CDR3 in amino acids: CATSDLTRQGSTDTQYF. In nucleotides, the CDR3 is TGTGCCACCAGTGACCTTACACGACAGGGCTCCACAGATACGCAGTATTTT. The gene calls are TRBV24-1 and TRBJ2-3; 7 bases agree with TRBD1. The J segment lost 2 bases and the V segment lost 4 bases, leaving 11 bases of the junction unmatched. The CDR3 covers 17 residues. CDR1 KGHDR and CDR2 SFDVKD come from the germline V gene.

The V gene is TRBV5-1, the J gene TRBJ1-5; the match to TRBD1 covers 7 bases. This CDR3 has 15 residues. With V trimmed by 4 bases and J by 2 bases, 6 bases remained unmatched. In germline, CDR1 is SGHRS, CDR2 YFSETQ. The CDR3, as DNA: TGCGCCAGCAGCATGACAGGGACGGGCAATCAGCCCCAGCATTTT. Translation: CASSMTGTGNQPQHF.

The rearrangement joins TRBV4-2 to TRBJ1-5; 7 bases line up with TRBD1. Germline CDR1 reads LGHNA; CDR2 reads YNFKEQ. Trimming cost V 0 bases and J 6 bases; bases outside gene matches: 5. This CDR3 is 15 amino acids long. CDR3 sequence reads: CASSQDGTGAQPQHF. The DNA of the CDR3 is TGTGCCAGCAGCCAAGATGGAACAGGGGCTCAGCCCCAGCATTTT.

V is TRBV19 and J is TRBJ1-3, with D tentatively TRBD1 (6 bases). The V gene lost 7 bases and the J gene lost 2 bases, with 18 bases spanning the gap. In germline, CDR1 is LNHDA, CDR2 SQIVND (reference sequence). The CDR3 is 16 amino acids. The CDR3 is CASIDPGHLTGNTIYF. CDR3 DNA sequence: TGTGCCAGTATTGATCCGGGACACCTAACTGGAAACACCATATATTTT.

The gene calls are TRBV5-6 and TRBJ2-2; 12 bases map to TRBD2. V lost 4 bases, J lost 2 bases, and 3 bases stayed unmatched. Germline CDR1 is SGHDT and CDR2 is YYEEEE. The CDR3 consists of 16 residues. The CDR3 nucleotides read TGTGCCAGCAGCCAACTAGCGGGGGGAAACACCGGGGAGCTGTTTTTT. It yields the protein CASSQLAGGNTGELFF.

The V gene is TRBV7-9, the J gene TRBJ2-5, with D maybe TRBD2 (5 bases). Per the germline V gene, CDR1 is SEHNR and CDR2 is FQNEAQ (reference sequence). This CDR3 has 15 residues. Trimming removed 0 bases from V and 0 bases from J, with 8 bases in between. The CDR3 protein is CASSLALRDQETQYF. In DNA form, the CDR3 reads TGTGCCAGCAGCTTAGCGTTGCGGGACCAAGAGACCCAGTACTTC.

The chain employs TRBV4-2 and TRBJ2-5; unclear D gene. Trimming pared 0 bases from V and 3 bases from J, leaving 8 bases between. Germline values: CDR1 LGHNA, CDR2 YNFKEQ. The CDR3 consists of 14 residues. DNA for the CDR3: TGTGCCAGCAGCCAAGATTCCCAGGAAGAGACCCAGTACTTC. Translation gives CASSQDSQEETQYF.

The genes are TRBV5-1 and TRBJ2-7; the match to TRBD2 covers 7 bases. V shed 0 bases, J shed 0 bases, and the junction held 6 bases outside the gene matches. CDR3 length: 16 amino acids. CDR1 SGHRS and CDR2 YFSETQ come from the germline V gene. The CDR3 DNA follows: TGCGCCAGCAGCTTGGCCGCTAGCGGTCTCTCCTACGAGCAGTACTTC. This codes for CASSLAASGLSYEQYF.

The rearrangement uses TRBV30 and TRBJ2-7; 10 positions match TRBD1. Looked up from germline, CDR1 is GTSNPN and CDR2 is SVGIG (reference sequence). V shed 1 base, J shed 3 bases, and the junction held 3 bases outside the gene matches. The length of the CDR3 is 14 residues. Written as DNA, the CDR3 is TGTGCCTGGAGTGGGACAGGGGGACTCTACGAGCAGTACTTC. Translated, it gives CAWSGTGGLYEQYF.

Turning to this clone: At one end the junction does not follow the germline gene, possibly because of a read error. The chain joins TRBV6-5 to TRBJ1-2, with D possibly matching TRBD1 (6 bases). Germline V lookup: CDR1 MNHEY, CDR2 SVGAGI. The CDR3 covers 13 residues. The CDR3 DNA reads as TGTGCCAGCAGATACTTGGACAGAGGTGGCTACACCTTC. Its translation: CASRYLDRGGYTF.